Sequencing of this TCR beta chain was carried out in a study of T cells in Graves' hyperthyroidism and ophthalmopathy. General study points: Blood also carried most thyroid clonotypes expanded above 0.001.

Remarks on this clonotype: Its antigen is undetermined. Compared with germline, one end of the junction differs, possibly owing to a read error.

The study excluded patients with uncontrolled infection, other autoimmune disease, pregnancy or lactation. Based on clinical symptoms, serum thyroxine and TRAb, thyroid ultrasound and orbital computed tomography, diagnoses were reached. Using RNA transcripts as the source, TCR beta CDR3 regions were amplified. In the first-round RT-PCR of the TCR CDR3, the HTBI primer set was used. TCRdb recomputed calls from the multiplex PCR reads with MiXCR, one row per CDR3 protein. The sample yields 600,000 to 800,000 distinct CDR3 sequences, about 35% seen once. In germline, CDR1 is SGHNT, CDR2 YYREEE (reference sequence). CDR3 length: 15 amino acids.

The chain recombines TRBV5-4 with TRBJ1-2; 7 positions agree with TRBD1. The specimen was blood. This sequence was found in a woman in her 40s with Graves' hyperthyroidism. The CDR3 region is CASSQDKGAWYGYTF. In nucleotides, the CDR3 is TGCGCCAGCAGCCAAGATAAGGGGGCCTGGTATGGCTACACCTTC.